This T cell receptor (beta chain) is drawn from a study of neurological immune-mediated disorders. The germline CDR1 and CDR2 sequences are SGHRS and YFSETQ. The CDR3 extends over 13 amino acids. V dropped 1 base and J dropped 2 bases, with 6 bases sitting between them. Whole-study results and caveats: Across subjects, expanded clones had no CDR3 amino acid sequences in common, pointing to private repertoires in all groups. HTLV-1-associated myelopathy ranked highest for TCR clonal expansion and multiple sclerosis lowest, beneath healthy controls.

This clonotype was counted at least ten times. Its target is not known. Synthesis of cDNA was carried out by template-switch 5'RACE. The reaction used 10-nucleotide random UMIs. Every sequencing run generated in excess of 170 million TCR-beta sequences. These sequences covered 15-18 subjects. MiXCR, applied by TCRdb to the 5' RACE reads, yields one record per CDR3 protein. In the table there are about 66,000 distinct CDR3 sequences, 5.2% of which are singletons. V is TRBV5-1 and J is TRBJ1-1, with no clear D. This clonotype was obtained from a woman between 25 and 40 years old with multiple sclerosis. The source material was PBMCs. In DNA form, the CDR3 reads TGCGCCAGCAGCTTGTTGTCAAACACTGAAGCTTTCTTT. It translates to CASSLLSNTEAFF.